This entry lists 17 T cell receptor beta chains sequenced from one sample in a study of blood T cell repertoires in COVID-19. Sequencing was performed with immunoSEQ multiplex PCR; in TCRdb, only in-frame clones are kept and a portion is missing. The sample includes 140,000 to 150,000 clones, around 81% of them seen just once. The material sequenced was peripheral blood. Every receptor here comes from a woman aged 45-60 years with acute or convalescent COVID-19.

The chain recombines TRBV12-3 or TRBV12-4 with TRBJ1-1; D may be TRBD1 (5 bases). Trimming cost V 0 bases and J 4 bases, with 6 bases left between them. The CDR3 loop spans 13 amino acids. CDR3 region: CASSLAGPTEAFF. The CDR3, as DNA: TGTGCCAGCAGTTTAGCGGGGCCCACTGAAGCTTTCTTT.

This rearrangement joins TRBV6-5 to TRBJ2-7; TRBD2 agrees at 8 bases. The length of the CDR3 is 13 residues. CDR1 MNHEY and CDR2 SVGAGI come from the germline V gene. Trimming took 6 bases from V and 7 from J; bases not matched to a gene: 8. Here the CDR3 reads CASRQGLEEEQYF. The CDR3, as DNA: TGTGCCAGCAGACAGGGACTAGAAGAAGAGCAGTACTTC.

Of note for this clone: Distinct nucleotide sequences in the sample also encode this CDR3. In DNA form, the CDR3 reads TGCGCCAGCAGCCCGGGGACAGCGAACACTGAAGCTTTCTTT. Its protein is CASSPGTANTEAFF. V usage is TRBV5-1 and J usage is TRBJ1-1; 7 bases fit TRBD1. In germline, CDR1 is SGHRS, CDR2 YFSETQ. This CDR3 region has 14 residues. After removal of 4 bases from V and 1 base from J, the junction contained 4 bases not matched to a gene. Together with reference TRBV5-1 and TRBJ1-1, the CDR3 gives the full variable domain: KAGVTQTPRYLIKTRGQQVTLSCSPISGHRSVSWYQQTPGQGLQFLFEYFSETQRNKGNFPGRFSGRQFSNSRSEMNVSTLELGDSALYLCASSPGTANTEAFFGQGTRLTVV.

The rearrangement joins TRBV28 to TRBJ1-5; D is possibly TRBD1 (5 bases). Per germline, CDR1 MDHEN and CDR2 SYDVKM. The CDR3 spans 16 residues. Trimming took off 4 bases at V and 0 bases at J, with 13 bases between the two ends. CDR3 sequence reads: CASSSSGGYSNQPQHF. Written as DNA, the CDR3 is TGTGCCAGCAGTTCCTCCGGGGGGTATAGCAATCAGCCCCAGCATTTT.

V and J are TRBV12-3 or TRBV12-4 and TRBJ2-1; no clear D. Trimming stripped 4 bases from V and 4 bases from J, with 5 bases between. The CDR3 spans 12 residues. The CDR3 loop is CASSYGYNEQFF. In DNA form, the CDR3 reads TGTGCCAGCAGTTACGGTTACAATGAGCAGTTCTTC.

The rearrangement links TRBV7-8 to TRBJ1-1, with D unresolved. Germline V gene lookup returns CDR1 SGHVS and CDR2 FQNEAQ. The V gene lost 5 bases and the J gene lost 10 bases, with 17 bases spanning the gap. CDR3 size: 13 residues. The CDR3 protein is CASSDRGQVGAFF. The CDR3 DNA reads as TGTGCCAGCAGCGATCGCGGGCAGGTCGGAGCTTTCTTT. Using reference TRBV7-8 and TRBJ1-1 for the parts outside the CDR3, the full variable domain is GAGVSQSPRYKVAKRGQDVALRCDPISGHVSLFWYQQALGQGPEFLTYFQNEAQLDKSGLPSDRFFAERPEGSVSTLKIQRTQQEDSAVYLCASSDRGQVGAFFGQGTRLTVV.

This clone was counted only a few times. This chain joins TRBV12-3 or TRBV12-4 and TRBJ1-1; D might be TRBD1 (5 bases). Trimming cost V 3 bases and J 5 bases, with 10 bases left between them. The CDR3 sequence is 13 residues long. The CDR3 sequence: CASSLLGGTEAFF. DNA for the CDR3: TGTGCCAGCAGTTTGTTGGGGGGGACTGAAGCTTTCTTT.

J is TRBJ1-1 and V is TRBV6-1; unclear D gene. The CDR3 loop spans 13 amino acids. Trimming took 3 bases from V and 0 from J, leaving 5 bases between them. CDR1 and CDR2 (germline): MNHNS, SASEGT. CDR3 sequence (DNA): TGTGCCAGCAGTGAGGCAATGAACACTGAAGCTTTCTTT. Amino acids: CASSEAMNTEAFF.

This clone occurred many times. The chain couples TRBV18 to TRBJ2-4; 9 positions agree with TRBD2. The CDR3 is made up of 17 amino acids. After removal of 1 base from V and 0 bases from J, the junction contained 4 bases not matched to a gene. Per germline, CDR1 KGHSH and CDR2 LQKENI. The CDR3 DNA reads as TGTGCCAGCTCACCACTAGTAGCGGGGGTAGCCAAAAACATTCAGTACTTC. This gives the protein CASSPLVAGVAKNIQYF.

The chain joins TRBV19 to TRBJ2-7; 9 bases are shared with TRBD1. The J segment lost 2 bases and the V segment lost 9 bases, leaving 2 bases of the junction unmatched. Per the germline V gene, CDR1 is LNHDA and CDR2 is SQIVND (reference sequence). The CDR3 has 12 residues. The CDR3 nucleotides read TGTGCCAGCGGGACAGGGACCTACGAGCAGTACTTC. This translates into CASGTGTYEQYF.

The V call is TRBV6-6, the J call TRBJ1-1, with no clear D. Germline CDR1 MNHNY, CDR2 SVGAGI (reference sequence). V shed 5 bases and J shed 4 bases, with 14 bases lying between them. The CDR3 consists of 14 residues. The CDR3 loop reads CASSAPGSSTEAFF. The CDR3 DNA sequence: TGTGCCAGCAGTGCCCCAGGTTCGAGCACTGAAGCTTTCTTT.

This chain uses TRBV28 with TRBJ1-3, with D unclear. The CDR3 totals 14 residues. Germline assignment: CDR1 MDHEN and CDR2 SYDVKM. V gave up 3 bases and J gave up 2 bases, with 8 bases separating them. The CDR3 region has the DNA TGTGCCAGCAGTTTTTGGGAGCCTGGAAACACCATATATTTT. Residues: CASSFWEPGNTIYF.

This clone was detected once. The chain joins TRBV4-2 to TRBJ1-1, with 8 nucleotides matching TRBD1. V gave up 4 bases and J gave up 7 bases; unmatched junction bases: 11. Germline CDR1 reads LGHNA; CDR2 reads YNFKEQ. This CDR3 spans 15 amino acids. For the CDR3, the DNA is TGTGCCAGCAGCCTCGCCTCAGGGGGCGGAAATGAAGCTTTCTTT. Protein product: CASSLASGGGNEAFF.

V and J are TRBV6-5 and TRBJ2-5; the match to TRBD2 covers 8 bases. The germline V gene encodes CDR1 MNHEY and CDR2 SVGAGI. CDR3 length: 15 amino acids. The ends lost 2 bases at V and 1 base at J; junction bases unmatched: 3. DNA for the CDR3: TGTGCCAGCAGTTACCTCGCGGGGGGCCAAGAGACCCAGTACTTC. Its translation is CASSYLAGGQETQYF.

The chain carries TRBV5-4 and TRBJ1-1; D is possibly TRBD1 (6 bases). Trimming shortened V by 0 bases and J by 4 bases, and 16 bases separated the two germline ends. This CDR3 contains 16 residues. CDR1 and CDR2 (germline): SGHNT, YYREEE (reference sequence). CDR3 in DNA: TGTGCCAGCAGCTTGGCGTGGGGGCGTGTGGCCACTGAAGCTTTCTTT. This encodes CASSLAWGRVATEAFF.

The chain is built from TRBV2 and TRBJ1-1, with D uncertain. The V end lost 4 bases, the J end lost 7 bases, and 13 bases lay between the germline ends. Germline V gene lookup returns CDR1 SNHLY and CDR2 FYNNEI. This CDR3 contains 13 residues. The CDR3 reads CASSGLHRDEAFF. The CDR3 DNA follows: TGTGCCAGCAGTGGCTTACACAGAGATGAAGCTTTCTTT.

This chain links TRBV6-5 with TRBJ1-2; 7 bases are a match to TRBD1. This CDR3 has 12 residues. Germline-derived CDR1 and CDR2 are MNHEY and SVGAGI. The V and J ends lost 6 bases and 2 bases, in that order; junction bases with no gene match: 0. The DNA for the CDR3 is TGTGCCAGCAGGACAGGGAACTATGGCTACACCTTC. Encoded protein: CASRTGNYGYTF.